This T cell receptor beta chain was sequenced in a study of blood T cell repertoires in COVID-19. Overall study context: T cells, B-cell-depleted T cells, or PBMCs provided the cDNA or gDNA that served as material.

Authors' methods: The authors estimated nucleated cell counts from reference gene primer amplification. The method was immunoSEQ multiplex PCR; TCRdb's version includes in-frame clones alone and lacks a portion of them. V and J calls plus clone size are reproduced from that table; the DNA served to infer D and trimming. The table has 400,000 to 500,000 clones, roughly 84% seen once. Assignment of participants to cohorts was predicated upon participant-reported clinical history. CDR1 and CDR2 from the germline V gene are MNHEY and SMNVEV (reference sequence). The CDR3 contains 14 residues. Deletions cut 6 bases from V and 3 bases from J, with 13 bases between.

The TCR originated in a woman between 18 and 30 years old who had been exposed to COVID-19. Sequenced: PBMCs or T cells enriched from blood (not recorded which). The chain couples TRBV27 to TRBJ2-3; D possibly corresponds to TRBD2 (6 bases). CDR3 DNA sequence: TGTGCCAGCAGCGACCGGGACTTTACAGATACGCAGTATTTT. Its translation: CASSDRDFTDTQYF.